This TCR beta chain was recovered during a study of blood T cell repertoires in COVID-19. CDR1 and CDR2 (germline): ENHRY, SYGVKD. The CDR3 sequence is 16 residues long. The V gene end was trimmed by 4 bases and the J gene end by 5 bases; junction bases not matched to a gene: 8. Some clones are missing from TCRdb's copy, which holds only in-frame ones; the method was immunoSEQ multiplex PCR. The sample yields about 240,000 clones, around 90% seen once. The V and J genes are TRBV10-3 and TRBJ1-5; 10 bases match TRBD1. Sequences were obtained from peripheral blood. The sequence derives from a young man with COVID-19, enrolled during active disease. The CDR3 here is CAISATGQGLDQPQHF. DNA of the CDR3: TGTGCCATCAGTGCTACGGGACAGGGGCTCGATCAGCCCCAGCATTTT.